The present T cell receptor beta chain was sequenced within a study of T cell responses to AZD1222 COVID-19 vaccine (dated by TCRdb to the early 2020s). About the investigation overall: AZD1222 recipients whose second dose came at about 4 weeks and those whose second dose came at about 12 weeks were combined into one group, since spike-specific TCR depth and breadth did not differ between the two schedules. A total of 230 to 250 trial participants underwent TCR sequencing, of whom about 210 received two doses of AZD1222 and about 25 received two doses of the MenACWY control vaccine. Enrollment into the trials was organized by age into subgroups of 18-55, 56-69 and 70-plus years, and those subgroups contained roughly 140, 27 and 60 TCR-sequenced participants, respectively. General findings and caveats noted by the study authors: Spike-specific TCR breadth and depth rose significantly after two AZD1222 doses compared with day 0 and with MenACWY recipients. Only six or seven AZD1222 recipients were SARS-CoV-2 seropositive at baseline, limiting conclusions about previously exposed vaccinees. The 56-69-year group was small, and its depth increase did not reach significance, likely because of low power. Most participants were white British and females outnumbered males, and the authors suggested that clonal diversity may have been underestimated. Because no day 14 peak-response samples were available, the repertoires could be characterized only after the peak T cell response. Vaccine-associated CD4 TCRs spanned the whole spike protein, with dominant responses in regions 160-218 and 743-854. Reportedly, close to half of the unique spike-specific TCRs recognized epitopes lying outside the regions that are mutated in the B.1.351 and B.1.1.7 variants.

From V the trimming removes 6 bases and from J it removes 3 bases, while the gene matches leave 10 bases of the junction unaccounted for. Reading from cysteine to phenylalanine, the CDR3 counts 16 amino acids. Of all the DNA, just the CDR3 is kept, 48 bases in frame from base 1. Sequences DFQATT (CDR1) and SNEGSKA (CDR2) are obtained from the germline V gene (reference sequence). To note about this clone: The target of this receptor is not known. Within one base of it there is no much larger clone, and no base qualities were kept.

The sample's time point label is to be understood as: baseline before first vaccination. Samples from vaccinated people were obtained from the UK trials COV001 and COV002, which included a single-blind randomized controlled phase 2/3 trial of AZD1222 (ChAdOx1 nCoV-19) in healthy adults. For TCRbeta chain sequencing, PBMC samples from trial participants were taken at day 0 and at day 28 after the second dose. The CDR3 regions of human TCRbeta chains were subjected to immunosequencing. The study's processing was this. TCRs in the repertoires were compared against a reference library of SARS-CoV-2-specific TCRs that had been generated with the MIRA antigen-specificity platform. Breadth meant the fraction of unique TCRs that were SARS-CoV-2-associated, whereas depth meant the fraction of total T cells that were SARS-CoV-2-associated. Using the MIRA data, every spike-specific TCR was mapped to the spike region that the TCR reacted to and assigned to either a CD4 or a CD8 class. Log10-transformed breadth and depth values were compared by one-way ANOVA with Sidak's multiple comparisons tests. This is the immuneACCESS table as TCRdb keeps it, with only in-frame sequences that have V and J called. A part of the clones is gone; compared with another copy, unresolved V genes explain less than half, and the rest is unexplained. V and J calls and clone size are those listed in that table; D and trimming were worked out from the DNA. For this sample there are more than 110,000 clones; approximately 90% appear just once. The ten largest clones capture around 3.6% of the sample.

The TCR originated in an adult in good health. The rearrangement combines TRBV20-1 with TRBJ2-1, with 11 middle bases fitting TRBD2. This specimen was peripheral blood, taken on day 0 of AZD1222 vaccination. The nucleotide sequence reads TGCAGTGCCAGTAACTCACTAGCGGGGGACTACAATGAGCAGTTCTTC. It specifies CSASNSLAGDYNEQFF.